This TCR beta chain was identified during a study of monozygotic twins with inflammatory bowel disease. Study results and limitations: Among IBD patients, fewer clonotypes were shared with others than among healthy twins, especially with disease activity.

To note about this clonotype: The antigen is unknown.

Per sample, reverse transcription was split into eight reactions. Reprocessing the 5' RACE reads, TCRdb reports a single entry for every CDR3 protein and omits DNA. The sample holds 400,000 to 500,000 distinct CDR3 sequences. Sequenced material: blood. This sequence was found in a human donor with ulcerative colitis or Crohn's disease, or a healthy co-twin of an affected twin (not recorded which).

CDR3 residues: CASSVLPSGAYNEQFF. The chain is built from TRBV9 and TRBJ2-1; the D gene TCRdb calls, TRBD2, cannot be checked with no DNA. This CDR3 region has 16 residues. The germline gives CDR1 SGDLS, CDR2 YYNGEE.